This T cell receptor (beta chain) was retrieved from a study of blood T cell repertoires in COVID-19. Study-level background: Sites across the United States, Italy and Spain contributed samples from acute and convalescent COVID-19. Sample material is recorded as cDNA or gDNA derived from T cells, B-cell-depleted T cells, or PBMCs.

Enrollment of patients from Seattle took place during active infection, with longitudinal follow-up. Sequencing was performed with immunoSEQ multiplex PCR; in TCRdb, only in-frame clones are kept and a portion is missing. The profile shows around 260,000 clones, about nine tenths of them singletons. The CDR3 has 17 amino acids. The V gene's germline CDR1 is SEHNR and CDR2 FQNEAQ (reference sequence). Trimming cost V 0 bases and J 2 bases, with 16 bases left between them. This receptor was obtained from a person under 35 with COVID-19, enrolled during active disease. The chain links TRBV7-9 to TRBJ2-5; TRBD1 might be the D (6 bases). Sequencing used peripheral blood. CDR3: CASSLAATGKDQETQYF. CDR3 nucleotide sequence: TGTGCCAGCAGCTTAGCGGCAACAGGGAAGGATCAAGAGACCCAGTACTTC.